These 23 T cell receptor beta chains were all obtained from the same sample, sequenced in a study of T-cell reconstitution after alpha-beta-depleted transplantation in children (dated by TCRdb to 2015 to 2016). The label giving this sample's treatment or condition can be read as: allogeneic hematopoietic cell transplantation with graft depleted of TCRalphabeta T cells and CD19 B cells. The library was generated by PCR. Instrument used: Illumina HiSeq 2500. To normalize quantification of the TCRbeta repertoire, the TCR libraries were built with molecular barcoding that relied on unique molecular identifiers. TCRdb passed the public sequencing reads through fastp at Q25 and MiXCR, retaining productive beta sequences. Merged by CDR3 protein, the rows form single entries marked with the most common genes and DNA. In this sample the table shows just over 950,000 distinct CDR3 sequences, roughly 29% of which occur a single time. The ten biggest clones cover over 25% of the sample.

The input for sequencing was PBMCs, mostly from graft donor cells, taken 360 days after TCRalphabeta/CD19-depleted stem cell transplant. These receptors were collected from a boy younger than two who had a stem cell transplant for SCID, so the T cells may come from the graft donor.

This chain uses TRBV20-1 with TRBJ2-2; 10 bases match TRBD2. Trimming removed 5 bases from V and 4 bases from J; junction bases left unmatched: 7. This CDR3 has 15 residues. The germline V gene encodes CDR1 DFQATT and CDR2 SNEGSKA (reference sequence). This CDR3 reads CSAGTSEISTGELFF. CDR3 in DNA: TGCAGTGCTGGGACTAGCGAGATCTCCACCGGGGAGCTGTTTTTT.

In regard to this clonotype: Germline and junction disagree at one end, which may indicate a read error. The chain joins TRBV20-1 to TRBJ2-7, with unresolved D. The germline V gene encodes CDR1 DFQATT and CDR2 SNEGSKA (reference sequence). The CDR3 covers 12 residues. The DNA of the CDR3 is TGCAGTGCCCCCGCCTCCTCCGACGAGCAGTACTTC. Translating it yields CSAPASSDEQYF.

This clonotype was counted only a few times. This chain joins TRBV29-1 and TRBJ1-1; 8 bases fit TRBD1. Germline values: CDR1 SQVTM, CDR2 ANQGSEA. The CDR3 spans 15 residues. The V gene end was trimmed by 4 bases and the J gene end by 5 bases; junction bases not matched to a gene: 12. The CDR3, as DNA: TGCAGCGTTGGAAAACGGGACAGGAGGGGAACTGAAGCTTTCTTT. This encodes CSVGKRDRRGTEAFF.

This clonotype was counted once. V is TRBV5-1 and J is TRBJ2-3, with TRBD2 matching 11 bases. The CDR3 contains 16 residues. With V trimmed by 4 bases and J by 4 bases, 8 bases remained unmatched. Germline V gene lookup returns CDR1 SGHRS and CDR2 YFSETQ. The CDR3 reads CASSTVAGGPPDTQYF. Here the CDR3 DNA reads TGCGCCAGCAGCACCGTAGCGGGGGGGCCCCCAGATACGCAGTATTTT.

The chain links TRBV4-3 to TRBJ1-1; 7 bases agree with TRBD1. The CDR3 runs 16 residues. Germline CDR1 reads LGHNA; CDR2 reads YSLEER. Trimming removed 4 bases from V and 1 base from J; junction bases left unmatched: 9. CDR3 in DNA: TGCGCCAGCAGCCCACAGGGGAGGCATTCGAACACTGAAGCTTTCTTT. Protein product: CASSPQGRHSNTEAFF.

This clonotype was observed a few times. The chain recombines TRBV4-3 with TRBJ2-3, with 11 bases matching TRBD2. The CDR3 spans 18 residues. After removal of 0 bases from V and 6 bases from J, the junction contained 11 bases not matched to a gene. Germline values: CDR1 LGHNA, CDR2 YSLEER. CDR3 nucleotides: TGCGCCAGCAGCCAAGATGAGGGTAGCGGGGGGGCCAGCGATACGCAGTATTTT. Its protein is CASSQDEGSGGASDTQYF.

This chain joins TRBV5-1 and TRBJ2-7; a weak D match, TRBD1 (6 bases). Between the trimmed V and J ends, which lost 6 bases and 5 bases, there was a span of 15 bases. The germline V gene encodes CDR1 SGHRS and CDR2 YFSETQ. This CDR3 is built from 13 residues. The CDR3 bases are TGCGCCAGCAACCACCAGGGGAACGACGAGCAGTACTTC. Protein product: CASNHQGNDEQYF.

The table lists this clonotype with a few counts. This chain uses TRBV5-1 with TRBJ2-7; 9 nucleotides agree with TRBD1. J lost 2 bases, V lost 4 bases, and 7 bases had no gene match. The CDR3 spans 15 residues. CDR1 and CDR2 from the germline V gene are SGHRS and YFSETQ. The CDR3 DNA is TGCGCCAGCAGCCCGGGGACAGGGACCCCCTACGAGCAGTACTTC. Residues: CASSPGTGTPYEQYF.

This clonotype was recorded a few times. The rearrangement links TRBV4-2 to TRBJ2-3, with D perhaps being TRBD1 or TRBD2 (5 bases each). Germline loops: CDR1 LGHNA, CDR2 YNFKEQ. Between the trimmed V and J ends, which lost 1 base and 4 bases, there was a span of 9 bases. The CDR3 is made up of 14 amino acids. The CDR3, as DNA: TGTGCCAGCAGCCAAGGGGACCTTGCAGATACGCAGTATTTT. Protein product: CASSQGDLADTQYF.

This clonotype has more than one count but fewer than ten. The V call is TRBV7-8, the J call TRBJ2-3; tentative D call: TRBD2 (6 bases). This CDR3 has 15 amino acids. The ends were cut back, 6 bases at V and 1 base at J, with 14 bases in the middle. The germline CDR1 and CDR2 sequences are SGHVS and FQNEAQ. The CDR3 sequence: CASREGGTGTDTQYF. In DNA, the CDR3 is TGTGCCAGCAGGGAGGGTGGCACAGGCACAGATACGCAGTATTTT.

This clonotype has just a few counts. The J gene is TRBJ2-1, the V gene TRBV21-1; no check of the table's D call, TRBD1, against the DNA was made. TRBV21-1 is annotated as a pseudogene. This CDR3 region has 17 residues. CDR3 in DNA: TGTGCCAGCAGCAAAGGAAGGGGTGTTGGCTCCTACAATGAGCAGTTCTTC. It encodes CASSKGRGVGSYNEQFF.

The CDR3 loop is CAWKRGVMSNEQFF. In DNA form, the CDR3 reads TGTGCCTGGAAACGGGGGGTTATGAGCAATGAGCAGTTCTTC. The rearrangement links TRBV30 to TRBJ2-1; TRBD2 matches 7 bases. CDR1 GTSNPN and CDR2 SVGIG come from the germline V gene (reference sequence). With V trimmed by 4 bases and J by 6 bases, 9 bases remained unmatched. The CDR3 has 14 amino acids.

The genes are TRBV4-3 and TRBJ2-2; D tentatively fits TRBD1 or TRBD2 (6 bases each). Germline values: CDR1 LGHNA, CDR2 YSLEER. The CDR3 loop spans 15 amino acids. The V end was cut by 0 bases, the J end by 5 bases, with 10 bases between. In DNA form, the CDR3 reads TGCGCCAGCAGCCAAGATTGGAGGGGGACCGGGGAGCTGTTTTTT. Translating gives CASSQDWRGTGELFF.

This sequence joins TRBV6-2 or TRBV6-3 and TRBJ1-2; possible D gene TRBD1, 5 bases. V was trimmed by 6 bases and J by 8 bases, leaving 10 bases between them. There are 11 residues in the CDR3. Germline CDR1 is MNHEY and CDR2 is SVGEGT. The CDR3 DNA reads TGTGCCAGCAGCCGGGACGCGGGCTACACCTTC. As protein: CASSRDAGYTF.

The J gene is TRBJ1-4, the V gene TRBV7-6; D possibly corresponds to TRBD1 (5 bases). Germline CDR1 is SGHVS and CDR2 is FNYEAQ. Trimming left V 5 bases short and J 8 bases short, with 21 bases between. There are 16 residues in the CDR3. For the CDR3, the DNA is TGTGCCAGCAGCCTCCGACCCCAGGGTCTAGGGGAAAAACTGTTTTTT. This translates into CASSLRPQGLGEKLFF.

The sample holds a few counts of this clonotype. The V and J genes are TRBV4-1 and TRBJ2-2; 7 positions match TRBD2. The CDR3 totals 17 residues. V dropped 4 bases and J dropped 0; count of bases not matched to a gene: 8. Germline CDR1 is MGHRA and CDR2 is YSYEKL. The CDR3 DNA reads as TGCGCCAGCAGCCTGATGAGGGAGGGGCCGAACACCGGGGAGCTGTTTTTT. It codes for CASSLMREGPNTGELFF.

The chain employs TRBV12-3 or TRBV12-4 and TRBJ1-5; D possibly corresponds to TRBD1 (5 bases). V was pared by 4 bases and J by 4 bases, with 14 bases between. CDR3 length equals 15 residues. The CDR3 spells CASSSRDAGNQPQHF. CDR3 DNA: TGTGCCAGCAGTTCACGGGACGCTGGAAATCAGCCCCAGCATTTT.

This clonotype was seen more than once but under ten times. The chain couples TRBV20-1 to TRBJ2-1; D is unclear. The V gene lost 3 bases and the J gene lost 1 base, with 13 bases spanning the gap. Germline values: CDR1 DFQATT, CDR2 SNEGSKA (reference sequence). The CDR3 length is 15 residues. CDR3 loop: CSASWATFSYNEQFF. Written as DNA, the CDR3 is TGCAGTGCTAGTTGGGCCACCTTTTCCTACAATGAGCAGTTCTTC.

This chain connects TRBV4-1 to TRBJ2-1, with 10 positions matching TRBD2. V lost 0 bases to trimming and J lost 9 bases; unmatched junction nucleotides: 5. Germline CDR1 reads MGHRA; CDR2 reads YSYEKL. CDR3 size: 15 residues. CDR3 loop: CASSQDSLAGVEQFF. The CDR3, as DNA: TGCGCCAGCAGCCAAGATTCCCTAGCGGGGGTTGAGCAGTTCTTC.

V and J are TRBV5-1 and TRBJ1-1, with unresolved D. Trimming took off 6 bases at V and 5 bases at J, with 14 bases between the two ends. From germline, CDR1 is SGHRS and CDR2 YFSETQ. This CDR3 has 13 amino acids. The CDR3: CASTNAGWTEAFF. The CDR3 DNA reads as TGCGCCAGCACTAACGCGGGTTGGACTGAAGCTTTCTTT. Variable domain in full (rest from reference TRBV5-1 and TRBJ1-1): KAGVTQTPRYLIKTRGQQVTLSCSPISGHRSVSWYQQTPGQGLQFLFEYFSETQRNKGNFPGRFSGRQFSNSRSEMNVSTLELGDSALYLCASTNAGWTEAFFGQGTRLTVV.

In DNA form, the CDR3 reads TGTGCCAGCAGGGAGGGAGTGAGCCAGAGCAATCAGCCCCAGCATTTT. It translates to CASREGVSQSNQPQHF. The rearrangement uses TRBV2 and TRBJ1-5; D unresolved. V lost 6 bases, J lost 1 base, and 16 bases lay in between. Germline loops: CDR1 SNHLY, CDR2 FYNNEI. The CDR3 is 16 amino acids.

The chain employs TRBV12-3 or TRBV12-4 and TRBJ1-2; 9 nucleotides agree with TRBD1. V lost 1 base, J lost 4 bases, and 7 bases stayed unmatched. The CDR3 totals 16 residues. The CDR3 DNA follows: TGTGCCAGCAGTTTAGGCGCCGGGACAGGGTCCTATGGCTACACCTTC. Protein: CASSLGAGTGSYGYTF.

This clonotype occurred a few times. The chain has TRBV5-1 and TRBJ1-1; D call uncertain. The CDR3 is 15 amino acids. V was cut by 5 bases and J by 0 bases, with 14 bases left in between. The germline V gene has CDR1 SGHRS and CDR2 YFSETQ. This CDR3 is CASRSSAAMNTEAFF. Here the CDR3 DNA reads TGCGCCAGCAGAAGTTCGGCAGCTATGAACACTGAAGCTTTCTTT.